This T cell receptor beta chain stems from a study of beta chain features in type 1 diabetes. Study-level background: Healthy donors and patients had similar age, gender and cell yields.

The V gene lost 0 bases and the J gene lost 4 bases, with 14 bases spanning the gap. CDR3 size: 17 residues. Germline V lookup: CDR1 SGDLS, CDR2 YYNGEE. TCRB transcripts that were expressed got sequenced, as all of the isolated RNA had been reverse transcribed. The method was immunoSEQ multiplex PCR; TCRdb's version includes in-frame clones alone and lacks a portion of them. Of over 700,000 clones listed, 15% to 20% are singletons. The chain couples TRBV9 to TRBJ2-6, with D possibly being TRBD1 (5 bases). This receptor was taken from a woman aged 18-30 years in good health. Sequencing was carried out using naive CD4+ T cells from blood. CDR3 in amino acids: CASSVEAQVKGANVLTF. DNA for the CDR3: TGTGCCAGCAGCGTAGAGGCACAGGTGAAGGGGGCCAACGTCCTGACTTTC.